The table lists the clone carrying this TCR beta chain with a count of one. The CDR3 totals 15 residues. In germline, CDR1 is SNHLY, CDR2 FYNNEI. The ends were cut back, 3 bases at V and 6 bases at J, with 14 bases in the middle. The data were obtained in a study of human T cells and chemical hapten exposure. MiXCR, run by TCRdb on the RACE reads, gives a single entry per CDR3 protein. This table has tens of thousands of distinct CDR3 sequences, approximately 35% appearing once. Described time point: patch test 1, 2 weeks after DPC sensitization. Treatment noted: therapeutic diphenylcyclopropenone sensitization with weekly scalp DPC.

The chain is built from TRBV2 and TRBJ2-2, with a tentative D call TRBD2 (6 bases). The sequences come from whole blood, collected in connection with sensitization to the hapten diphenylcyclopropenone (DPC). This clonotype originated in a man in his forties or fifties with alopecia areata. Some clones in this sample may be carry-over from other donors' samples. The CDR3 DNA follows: TGTGCCAGCAGTGAGACTAGAAGCCGGTCCGGGGAGCTGTTTTTT. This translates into CASSETRSRSGELFF.